This T cell receptor beta chain was retrieved from a study of shared clonotypes between healthy human individuals. The CDR3 sequence is 15 residues long. The trim removed 4 bases at V and 4 bases at J, leaving 7 bases unmatched. The V gene's germline CDR1 is SGHKS and CDR2 YYEKEE (reference sequence). Sequencing used immunoSEQ multiplex PCR; TCRdb keeps in-frame clones, though not all of them. Counted here are under 850,000 clones, 72% occurring once; the ten biggest clones make up approximately 1.7%. This clonotype originated in a woman aged 25 to 45 in good health. The chain has TRBV5-5 and TRBJ2-7; 11 bases are shared with TRBD1. Sequencing was performed on memory CD4+ T cells sorted from blood. Subset given: CD45RA-negative fraction. The CDR3 bases are TGTGCCAGCAGCCCTTCGGGACAGGGGGTTTACGAGCAGTACTTC. It translates to CASSPSGQGVYEQYF.